What follows are 23 T cell receptor beta chains derived from one specimen sequenced in a study of OX40 agonist ivuxolimab in advanced cancers. The repertoire was sequenced with immunoSEQ multiplex PCR; TCRdb's copy has only in-frame clones and lacks some. The sample has about 66,000 clones; 80% to 90% are singletons. Sample: CD4+ or CD8+ T cells sorted from blood, taken in a trial of the OX40 agonist ivuxolimab. The receptors shown here come from an adult with an advanced solid tumor such as melanoma, head and neck, liver or kidney cancer.

This rearrangement joins TRBV21-1 to TRBJ1-2. TRBV21-1 is a documented pseudogene. This CDR3 comprises 12 residues. The CDR3 region has the DNA TGTGCCAGCTGGGGGGGCATCTATGGCTACACCTTC. Protein: CASWGGIYGYTF.

V gene TRBV28 combines with J gene TRBJ2-4, with D possibly matching TRBD2 (5 bases). The V and J ends lost 5 bases and 0 bases respectively, with 20 bases between them. This CDR3 has 18 residues. Per germline, CDR1 MDHEN and CDR2 SYDVKM. Here the CDR3 reads CASSPSSRTGLAKNIQYF. The CDR3 DNA sequence: TGTGCCAGCAGTCCAAGTTCCCGGACGGGGTTAGCCAAAAACATTCAGTACTTC.

The genes are TRBV28 and TRBJ1-1; possible D gene TRBD1, 6 bases. Germline assignment: CDR1 MDHEN and CDR2 SYDVKM. This CDR3 contains 16 residues. The ends were cut back, 7 bases at V and 5 bases at J, with 23 bases in the middle. For the CDR3, the DNA is TGTGCCAGCACCGTTAGGACTCACAGGGAGGGGACTGAAGCTTTCTTT. Translated: CASTVRTHREGTEAFF. Combining the CDR3 with reference TRBV28 and TRBJ1-1 gives the whole variable domain DVKVTQSSRYLVKRTGEKVFLECVQDMDHENMFWYRQDPGLGLRLIYFSYDVKMKEKGDIPEGYSVSREKKERFSLILESASTNQTSMYLCASTVRTHREGTEAFFGQGTRLTVV.

A single count supports this clone. This chain links TRBV9 with TRBJ1-4; 7 bases are a match to TRBD1. This CDR3 is 13 amino acids long. In germline, CDR1 is SGDLS, CDR2 YYNGEE. V lost 2 bases, J lost 11 bases, and 6 bases stayed unmatched. The CDR3 spells CASSVQGEGKLFF. CDR3 sequence (DNA): TGTGCCAGCAGCGTTCAGGGGGAAGGGAAACTGTTTTTT.

This chain uses TRBV6-6 with TRBJ2-3, with TRBD1 identical over 8 bases. This CDR3 has 15 amino acids. CDR1 and CDR2 (germline): MNHNY, SVGAGI (reference sequence). Trimming removed 5 bases from V and 1 base from J; junction bases left unmatched: 5. CDR3 bases: TGTGCCAGCAGTGACCCGGGACAGGGCACAGATACGCAGTATTTT. As protein: CASSDPGQGTDTQYF.

The chain couples TRBV27 to TRBJ2-7; D gene unclear. Per the germline V gene, CDR1 is MNHEY and CDR2 is SMNVEV (reference sequence). The CDR3 contains 13 residues. The V end lost 3 bases, the J end lost 4 bases, and 10 bases lay between the germline ends. CDR3 nucleotides: TGTGCCAGCAGTTTTAACAGCCAATACGAGCAGTACTTC. It translates to CASSFNSQYEQYF.

This clone is medium-sized within its sample. V usage is TRBV6-6 and J usage is TRBJ1-2; the D gene is possibly TRBD1 (6 bases). CDR1 and CDR2 from the germline V gene are MNHNY and SVGAGI (reference sequence). V was cut by 5 bases and J by 3 bases, with 13 bases left in between. The CDR3 spans 14 residues. CDR3 DNA sequence: TGTGCCAGCAGTCCCCCGGGGGCGGACTATGGCTACACCTTC. Translation: CASSPPGADYGYTF.

The rearrangement uses TRBV5-6 and TRBJ2-3, with 13 positions matching TRBD2. This CDR3 has 16 residues. Germline V gives CDR1 SGHDT, CDR2 YYEEEE. After removal of 4 bases from V and 2 bases from J, the junction contained 4 bases not matched to a gene. The CDR3 DNA follows: TGTGCCAGCAGCGAACTAGCGGGGGGGACCACAGATACGCAGTATTTT. Translation gives CASSELAGGTTDTQYF.

This chain links TRBV15 with TRBJ2-5; D unclear. Trimming shortened V by 8 bases and J by 5 bases, and 15 bases separated the two germline ends. Germline-derived CDR1 and CDR2 are LNHNV and YYDKDF (reference sequence). The CDR3 is 13 residues long. The chain's CDR3 is CATSDGGLETQYF. As DNA, the CDR3 is TGTGCCACCTCGGACGGTGGCTTGGAGACCCAGTACTTC.

The rearrangement uses TRBV27 and TRBJ2-7, with 8 bases lining up with TRBD1. The germline V gene has CDR1 MNHEY and CDR2 SMNVEV (reference sequence). CDR3 length: 15 amino acids. Trimming removed 7 bases from V and 2 bases from J; junction bases left unmatched: 10. CDR3 loop: CASTPDRGRTYEQYF. CDR3 coding DNA: TGTGCCAGCACCCCAGACAGGGGTAGGACCTACGAGCAGTACTTC.

The chain is built from TRBV27 and TRBJ2-7, with TRBD2 identical over 7 bases. CDR3 length equals 14 residues. CDR1 and CDR2 (germline): MNHEY, SMNVEV (reference sequence). The junction had 7 bases not matched to a gene; V was cut back by 3 bases and J by 5 bases. CDR3 in DNA: TGTGCCAGCAGTTTGACCCGGGGGAGGGACGAGCAGTACTTC. This gives the protein CASSLTRGRDEQYF.

The chain recombines TRBV9 with TRBJ2-1; 13 bases map to TRBD2. CDR1 and CDR2 (germline): SGDLS, YYNGEE. The length of the CDR3 is 15 residues. V shed 1 base and J 8 bases; nucleotides not matched to a gene: 3. DNA for the CDR3: TGTGCCAGCAGCGTAAGACTAGCGGGGGGAGATGAGCAGTTCTTC. Encoded protein: CASSVRLAGGDEQFF.

This clone was observed a single time. This chain joins TRBV27 and TRBJ2-2; possibly TRBD2 for D (6 bases). The CDR3 is 14 residues long. The V and J ends lost 8 bases and 1 base respectively, with 11 bases between them. In germline, CDR1 is MNHEY, CDR2 SMNVEV (reference sequence). CDR3 residues: CASGIGGNTGELFF. CDR3 coding DNA: TGTGCCAGCGGGATCGGGGGGAACACCGGGGAGCTGTTTTTT.

The chain employs TRBV5-1 and TRBJ2-1, with 7 bases identical to TRBD2. Germline V gene data show CDR1 as SGHRS and CDR2 as YFSETQ. The J segment lost 2 bases and the V segment lost 0 bases, leaving 11 bases of the junction unmatched. The CDR3 totals 18 residues. Here the CDR3 reads CASSLGRASGNTYNEQFF. CDR3 nucleotides: TGCGCCAGCAGCTTGGGTAGGGCCAGCGGGAACACCTACAATGAGCAGTTCTTC.

This chain joins TRBV4-2 and TRBJ1-4, with TRBD1 identical over 7 bases. V lost 4 bases to trimming and J lost 6 bases; unmatched junction nucleotides: 8. In germline, CDR1 is LGHNA, CDR2 YNFKEQ. The length of the CDR3 is 15 residues. CDR3 amino acids: CASSRNRGGDEKLFF. CDR3 DNA sequence: TGTGCCAGCAGCCGAAACAGGGGAGGGGATGAAAAACTGTTTTTT.

The rearrangement links TRBV4-2 to TRBJ2-7, with D possibly TRBD2 on 6 matching bases. The CDR3 runs 16 residues. Trimming cost V 1 base and J 1 base, with 14 bases left between them. Per germline, CDR1 LGHNA and CDR2 YNFKEQ. The CDR3 sequence is CASSQGLGLKSYEQYF. The DNA for the CDR3 is TGTGCCAGCAGCCAAGGGCTGGGACTTAAGTCCTACGAGCAGTACTTC.

This chain uses TRBV4-1 with TRBJ1-1, with D maybe TRBD1 (6 bases). From germline, CDR1 is MGHRA and CDR2 YSYEKL. Trimming left V 3 bases short and J 7 bases short, with 24 bases between. This CDR3 comprises 17 residues. In DNA form, the CDR3 reads TGCGCCAGCAGCCACCAAAGAACGGCAGGGGATGATGGTGAAGCTTTCTTT. Translation: CASSHQRTAGDDGEAFF.

The chain carries TRBV2 and TRBJ2-1; 13 bases line up with TRBD2. Germline V CDR1 and CDR2: SNHLY, FYNNEI. The CDR3 is made up of 15 amino acids. Trimming took 8 bases from V and 7 from J; bases not matched to a gene: 8. The CDR3 DNA reads as TGTGCCAGCTTTCACACGACTAGCGGGGGGAATGAGCAGTTCTTC. Encoded protein: CASFHTTSGGNEQFF.

V gene TRBV5-1 combines with J gene TRBJ2-6; D call uncertain. V dropped 0 bases and J dropped 0 bases, with 1 base sitting between them. Germline lookup yields CDR1 SGHRS and CDR2 YFSETQ. The length of the CDR3 is 14 residues. The CDR3 bases are TGCGCCAGCAGCTTGGACTCTGGGGCCAACGTCCTGACTTTC. Translation gives CASSLDSGANVLTF.

This chain connects TRBV7-2 to TRBJ2-1; D remains ambiguous. The V gene's germline CDR1 is SGHTA and CDR2 FQGNSA. The CDR3 is made up of 16 amino acids. V was shortened by 5 bases and J by 2 bases, with 16 bases between the two germline ends. In nucleotides, the CDR3 is TGTGCCAGCAGCCTTAGAGGCCTTCCCGCCTACAATGAGCAGTTCTTC. As protein: CASSLRGLPAYNEQFF.

J is TRBJ1-5 and V is TRBV10-1, with D maybe TRBD1 (5 bases). Germline V gene lookup returns CDR1 WNHNN and CDR2 SYGVQD (reference sequence). V lost 11 bases and J 1 base, leaving 12 bases between the germline ends. CDR3 length equals 13 residues. The CDR3, as DNA: TGCGCCGCCGGGGGGGGGAGCAATCAGCCCCAGCATTTT. Protein sequence: CAAGGGSNQPQHF.

The chain carries TRBV11-2 and TRBJ2-7; perhaps TRBD1 as D (6 bases). This CDR3 comprises 14 residues. Trimming cost V 5 bases and J 3 bases, with 14 bases left between them. Germline V gives CDR1 SGHAT, CDR2 FQNNGV. The CDR3 coding sequence is TGTGCCAGCAGCATCGACAGGTGGGACTACGAGCAGTACTTC. It encodes CASSIDRWDYEQYF.

The CDR3 nucleotides are TGTGCCAGCAGCAAAGGGACAGGGGGCTCGTACGAGCAGTACTTC. It encodes CASSKGTGGSYEQYF. The rearrangement joins TRBV7-9 to TRBJ2-7; 12 positions match TRBD1. CDR1 and CDR2 from the germline V gene are SEHNR and FQNEAQ (reference sequence). V lost 5 bases and J lost 4; bases outside the gene matches: 6. The CDR3 runs 15 residues.